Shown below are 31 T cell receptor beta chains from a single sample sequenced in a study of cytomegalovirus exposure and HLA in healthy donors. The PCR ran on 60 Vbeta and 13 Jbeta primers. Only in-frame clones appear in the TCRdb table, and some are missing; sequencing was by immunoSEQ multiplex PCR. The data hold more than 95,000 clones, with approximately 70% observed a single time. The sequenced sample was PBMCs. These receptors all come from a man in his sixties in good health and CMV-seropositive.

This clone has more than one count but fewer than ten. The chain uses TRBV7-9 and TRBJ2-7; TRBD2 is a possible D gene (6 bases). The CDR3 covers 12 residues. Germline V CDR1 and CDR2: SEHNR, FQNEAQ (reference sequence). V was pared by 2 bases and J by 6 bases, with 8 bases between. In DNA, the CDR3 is TGTGCCAGCAGCTTAAGCGGGCTCGAGCAGTACTTC. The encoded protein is CASSLSGLEQYF.

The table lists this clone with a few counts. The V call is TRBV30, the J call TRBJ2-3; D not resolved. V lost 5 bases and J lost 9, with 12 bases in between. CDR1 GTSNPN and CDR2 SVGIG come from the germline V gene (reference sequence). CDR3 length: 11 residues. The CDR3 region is CAWALGVTQYF. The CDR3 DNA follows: TGTGCCTGGGCCCTCGGTGTCACGCAGTATTTT.

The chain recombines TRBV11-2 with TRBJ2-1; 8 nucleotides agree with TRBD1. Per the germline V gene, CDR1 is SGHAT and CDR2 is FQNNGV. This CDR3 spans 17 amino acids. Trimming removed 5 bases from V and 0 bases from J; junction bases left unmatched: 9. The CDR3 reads CASSPSTGTGSYNEQFF. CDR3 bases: TGTGCCAGCAGCCCTTCGACAGGGACAGGCTCCTACAATGAGCAGTTCTTC.

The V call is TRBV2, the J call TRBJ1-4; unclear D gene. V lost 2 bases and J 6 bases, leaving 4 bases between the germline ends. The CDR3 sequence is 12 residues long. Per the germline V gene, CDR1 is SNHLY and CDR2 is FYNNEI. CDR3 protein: CASSERDEKLFF. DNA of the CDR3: TGTGCCAGCAGTGAACGGGATGAAAAACTGTTTTTT.

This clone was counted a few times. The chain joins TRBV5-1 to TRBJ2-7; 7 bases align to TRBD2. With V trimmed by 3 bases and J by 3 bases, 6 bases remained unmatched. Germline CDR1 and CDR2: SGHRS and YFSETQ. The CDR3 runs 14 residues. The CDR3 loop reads CASSSDGGFYEQYF. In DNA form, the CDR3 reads TGCGCCAGCAGCTCTGACGGGGGGTTCTACGAGCAGTACTTC.

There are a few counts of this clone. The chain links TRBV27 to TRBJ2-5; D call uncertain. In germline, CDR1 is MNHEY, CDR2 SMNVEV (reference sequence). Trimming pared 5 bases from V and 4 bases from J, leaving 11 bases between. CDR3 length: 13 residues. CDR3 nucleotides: TGTGCCAGCAGTCCCAGGATTAGAGAGACCCAGTACTTC. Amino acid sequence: CASSPRIRETQYF.

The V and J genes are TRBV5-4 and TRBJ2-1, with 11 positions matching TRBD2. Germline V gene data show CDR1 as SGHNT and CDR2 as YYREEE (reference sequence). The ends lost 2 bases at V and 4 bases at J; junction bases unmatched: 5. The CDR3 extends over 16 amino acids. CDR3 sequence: CASSFLAGGRYNEQFF. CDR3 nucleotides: TGTGCCAGCAGCTTCCTAGCGGGGGGTAGATACAATGAGCAGTTCTTC.

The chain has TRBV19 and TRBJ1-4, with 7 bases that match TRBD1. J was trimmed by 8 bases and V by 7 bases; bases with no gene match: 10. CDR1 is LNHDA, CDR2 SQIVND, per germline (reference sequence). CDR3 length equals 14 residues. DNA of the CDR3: TGTGCCAGTAAGGAACCCGGGACAGACGAAAAACTGTTTTTT. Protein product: CASKEPGTDEKLFF.

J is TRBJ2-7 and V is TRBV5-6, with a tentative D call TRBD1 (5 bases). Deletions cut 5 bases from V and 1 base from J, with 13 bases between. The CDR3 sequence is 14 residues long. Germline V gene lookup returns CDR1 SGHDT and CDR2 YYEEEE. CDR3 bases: TGTGCCAGCAGAAAATTCAGGGATTCCTACGAGCAGTACTTC. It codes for CASRKFRDSYEQYF.

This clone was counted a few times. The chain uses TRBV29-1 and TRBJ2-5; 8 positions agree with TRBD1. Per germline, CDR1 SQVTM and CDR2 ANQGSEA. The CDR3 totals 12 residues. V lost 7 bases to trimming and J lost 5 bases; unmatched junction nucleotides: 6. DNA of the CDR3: TGCAGCGGACAGGGGTATGATGAGACCCAGTACTTC. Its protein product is CSGQGYDETQYF. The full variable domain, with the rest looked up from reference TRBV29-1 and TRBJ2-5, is SAVISQKPSRDICQRGTSLTIQCQVDSQVTMMFWYRQQPGQSLTLIATANQGSEATYESGFVIDKFPISRPNLTFSTLTVSNMSPEDSSIYLCSGQGYDETQYFGPGTRLLVL.

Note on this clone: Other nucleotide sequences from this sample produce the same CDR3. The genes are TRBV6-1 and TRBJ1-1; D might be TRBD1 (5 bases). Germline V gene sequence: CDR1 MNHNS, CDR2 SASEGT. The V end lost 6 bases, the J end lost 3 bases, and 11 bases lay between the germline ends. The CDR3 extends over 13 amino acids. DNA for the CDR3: TGTGCCAGCAGCCTACAGGTCGACACTGAAGCTTTCTTT. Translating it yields CASSLQVDTEAFF.

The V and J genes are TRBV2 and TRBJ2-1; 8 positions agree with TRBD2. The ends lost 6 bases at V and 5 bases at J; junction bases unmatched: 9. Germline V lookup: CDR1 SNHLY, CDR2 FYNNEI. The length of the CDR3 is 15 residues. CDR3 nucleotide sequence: TGTGCCAGCAGGATGTACGGGGGGGCCCACAATGAGCAGTTCTTC. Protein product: CASRMYGGAHNEQFF. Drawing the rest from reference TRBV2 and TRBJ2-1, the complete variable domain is EPEVTQTPSHQVTQMGQEVILRCVPISNHLYFYWYRQILGQKVEFLVSFYNNEISEKSEIFDDQFSVERPDGSNFTLKIRSTKLEDSAMYFCASRMYGGAHNEQFFGPGTRLTVL.

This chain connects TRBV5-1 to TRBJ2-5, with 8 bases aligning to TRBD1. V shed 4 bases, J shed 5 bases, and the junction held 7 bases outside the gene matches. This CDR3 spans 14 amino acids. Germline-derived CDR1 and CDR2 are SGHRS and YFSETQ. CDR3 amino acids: CASSEGQGTETQYF. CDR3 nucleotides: TGCGCCAGCAGCGAAGGACAGGGTACGGAGACCCAGTACTTC.

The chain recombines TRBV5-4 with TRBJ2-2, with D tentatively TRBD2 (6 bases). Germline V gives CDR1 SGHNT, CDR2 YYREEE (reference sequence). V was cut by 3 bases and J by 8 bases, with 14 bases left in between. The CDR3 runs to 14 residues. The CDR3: CASSSAGGSGELFF. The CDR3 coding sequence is TGTGCCAGCAGCTCGGCCGGGGGATCGGGGGAGCTGTTTTTT.

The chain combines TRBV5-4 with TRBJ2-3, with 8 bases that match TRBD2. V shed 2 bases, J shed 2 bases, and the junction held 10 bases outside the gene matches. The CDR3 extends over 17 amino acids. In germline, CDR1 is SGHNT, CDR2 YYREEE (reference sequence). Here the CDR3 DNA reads TGTGCCAGCAGCTTTGGTCCACCCGGGGGGGTCACAGATACGCAGTATTTT. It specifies CASSFGPPGGVTDTQYF.

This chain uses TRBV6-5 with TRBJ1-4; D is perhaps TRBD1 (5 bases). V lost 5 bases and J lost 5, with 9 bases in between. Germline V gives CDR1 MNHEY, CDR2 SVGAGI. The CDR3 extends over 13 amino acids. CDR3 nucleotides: TGTGCCAGCAGTGCAGGGCCGAATGAAAAACTGTTTTTT. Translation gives CASSAGPNEKLFF.

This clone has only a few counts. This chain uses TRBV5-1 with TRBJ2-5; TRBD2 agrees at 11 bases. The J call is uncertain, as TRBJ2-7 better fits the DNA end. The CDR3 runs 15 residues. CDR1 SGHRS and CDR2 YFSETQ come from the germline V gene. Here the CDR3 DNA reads TGCGCCAGCGCTCCCTCTAGCGGGGGGACTTACGAGCAGTACTTC. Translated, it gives CASAPSSGGTYEQYF.

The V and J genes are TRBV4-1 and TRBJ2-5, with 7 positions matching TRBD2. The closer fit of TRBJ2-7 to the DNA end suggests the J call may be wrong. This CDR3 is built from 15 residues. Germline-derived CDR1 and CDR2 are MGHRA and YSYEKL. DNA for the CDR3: TGCGCCAGCAGCCAAGTAGATGGCGGGGGATACGAGCAGTACTTC. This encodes CASSQVDGGGYEQYF.

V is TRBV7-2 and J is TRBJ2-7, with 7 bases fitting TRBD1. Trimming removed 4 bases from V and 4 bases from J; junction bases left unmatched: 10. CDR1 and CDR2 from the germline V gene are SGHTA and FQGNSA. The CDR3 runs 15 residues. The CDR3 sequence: CASSSLQGSGYEQYF. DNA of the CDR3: TGTGCCAGCAGCTCTCTACAGGGGTCGGGGTACGAGCAGTACTTC.

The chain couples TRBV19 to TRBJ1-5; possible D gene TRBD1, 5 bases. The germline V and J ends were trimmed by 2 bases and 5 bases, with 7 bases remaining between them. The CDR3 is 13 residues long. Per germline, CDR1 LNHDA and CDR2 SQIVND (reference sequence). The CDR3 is CASSIRGDQPQHF. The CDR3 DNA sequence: TGTGCCAGTAGTATACGGGGGGATCAGCCCCAGCATTTT.

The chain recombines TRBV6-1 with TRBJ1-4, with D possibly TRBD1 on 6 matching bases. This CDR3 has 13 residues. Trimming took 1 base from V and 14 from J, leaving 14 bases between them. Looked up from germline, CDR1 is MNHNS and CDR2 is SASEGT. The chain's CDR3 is CASSEGPQGLLFF. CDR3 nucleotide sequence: TGTGCCAGCAGTGAAGGCCCACAGGGTTTGCTGTTTTTT.

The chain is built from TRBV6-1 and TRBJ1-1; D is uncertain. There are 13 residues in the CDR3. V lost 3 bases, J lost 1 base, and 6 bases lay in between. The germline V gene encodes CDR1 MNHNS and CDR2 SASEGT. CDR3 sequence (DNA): TGTGCCAGCAGTGAGCGGGAGAACACTGAAGCTTTCTTT. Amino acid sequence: CASSERENTEAFF.

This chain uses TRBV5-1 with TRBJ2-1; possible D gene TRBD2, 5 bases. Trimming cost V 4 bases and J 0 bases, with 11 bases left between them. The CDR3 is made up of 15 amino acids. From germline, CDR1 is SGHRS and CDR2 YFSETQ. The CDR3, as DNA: TGCGCCAGCAGCCGAGGGTCGAGCTCCTACAATGAGCAGTTCTTC. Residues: CASSRGSSSYNEQFF.

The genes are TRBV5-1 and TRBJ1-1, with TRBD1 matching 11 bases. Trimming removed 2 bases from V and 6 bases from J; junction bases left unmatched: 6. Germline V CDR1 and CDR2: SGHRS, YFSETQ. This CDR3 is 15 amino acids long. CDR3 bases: TGCGCCAGCAGCTTACAAGGACAGGGGGCATCTGAAGCTTTCTTT. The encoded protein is CASSLQGQGASEAFF.

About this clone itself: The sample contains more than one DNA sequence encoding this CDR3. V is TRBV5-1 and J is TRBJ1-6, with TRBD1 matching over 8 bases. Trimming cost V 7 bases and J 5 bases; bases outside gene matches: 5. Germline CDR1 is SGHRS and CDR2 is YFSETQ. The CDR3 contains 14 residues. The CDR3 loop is CASRPTGDNSPLHF. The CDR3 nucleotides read TGCGCCAGCCGGCCGACAGGGGATAATTCACCCCTCCACTTT.

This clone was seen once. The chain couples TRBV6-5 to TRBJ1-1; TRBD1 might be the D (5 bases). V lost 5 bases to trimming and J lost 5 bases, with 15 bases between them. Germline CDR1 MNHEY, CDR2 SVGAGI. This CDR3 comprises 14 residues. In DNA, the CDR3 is TGTGCCAGCAGTGAAATTCTGGACACAACTGAAGCTTTCTTT. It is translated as CASSEILDTTEAFF.

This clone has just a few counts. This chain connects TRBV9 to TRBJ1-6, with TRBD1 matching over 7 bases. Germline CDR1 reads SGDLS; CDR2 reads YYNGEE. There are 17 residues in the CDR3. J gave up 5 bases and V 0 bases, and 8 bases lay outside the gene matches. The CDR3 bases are TGTGCCAGCAGCGTAGCACAGGGGCCGAGGGATAATTCACCCCTCCACTTT. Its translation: CASSVAQGPRDNSPLHF.

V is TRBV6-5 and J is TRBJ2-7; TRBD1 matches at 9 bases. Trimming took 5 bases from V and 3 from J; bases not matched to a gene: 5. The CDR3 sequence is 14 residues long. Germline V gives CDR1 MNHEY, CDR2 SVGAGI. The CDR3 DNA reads TGTGCCAGCAGTGTGGGACAGGGAAACTACGAGCAGTACTTC. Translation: CASSVGQGNYEQYF.

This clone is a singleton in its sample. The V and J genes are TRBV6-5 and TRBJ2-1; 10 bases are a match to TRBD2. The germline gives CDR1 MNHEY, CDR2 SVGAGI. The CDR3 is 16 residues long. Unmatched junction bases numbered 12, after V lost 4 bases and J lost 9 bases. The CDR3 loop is CASSSPGTSVVGEQFF. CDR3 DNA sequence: TGTGCCAGCAGTTCTCCCGGGACTAGCGTTGTCGGTGAGCAGTTCTTC.

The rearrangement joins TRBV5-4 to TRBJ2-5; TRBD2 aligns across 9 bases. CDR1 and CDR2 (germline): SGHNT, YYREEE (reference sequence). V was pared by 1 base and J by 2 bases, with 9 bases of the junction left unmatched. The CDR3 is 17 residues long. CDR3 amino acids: CASSLLASGIRQETQYF. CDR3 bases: TGTGCCAGCAGCTTGTTGGCTAGCGGGATTAGACAAGAGACCCAGTACTTC.

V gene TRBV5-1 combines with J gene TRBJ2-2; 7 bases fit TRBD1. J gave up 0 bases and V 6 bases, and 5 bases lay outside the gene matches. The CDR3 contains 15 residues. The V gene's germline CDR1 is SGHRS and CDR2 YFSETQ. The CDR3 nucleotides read TGCGCCAGCAAACTTACAGGGGCGAACACCGGGGAGCTGTTTTTT. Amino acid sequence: CASKLTGANTGELFF.